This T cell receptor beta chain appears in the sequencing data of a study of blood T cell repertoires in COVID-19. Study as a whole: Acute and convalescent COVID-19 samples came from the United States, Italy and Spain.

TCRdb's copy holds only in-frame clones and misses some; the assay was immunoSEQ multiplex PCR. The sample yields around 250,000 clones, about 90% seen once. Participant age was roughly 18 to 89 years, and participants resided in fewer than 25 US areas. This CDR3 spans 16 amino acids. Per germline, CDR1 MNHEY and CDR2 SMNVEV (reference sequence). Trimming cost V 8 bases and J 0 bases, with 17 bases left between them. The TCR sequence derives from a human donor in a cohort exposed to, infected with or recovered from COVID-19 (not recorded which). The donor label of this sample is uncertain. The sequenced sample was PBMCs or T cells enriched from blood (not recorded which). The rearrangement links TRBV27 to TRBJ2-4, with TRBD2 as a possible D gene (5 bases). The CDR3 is CASGESGILAKNIQYF. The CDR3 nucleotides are TGTGCCAGCGGGGAATCCGGGATCTTAGCCAAAAACATTCAGTACTTC.